This T cell receptor beta chain was documented in a study of response to subunit inactivated influenza vaccine (dated by TCRdb to the late 2010s). Background for the entire study: To follow how T cells responded to a trivalent subunit inactivated influenza vaccine, the researchers relied on deep quantitative profiling of the T cell receptor repertoire. Results the study describes overall, beyond this receptor: The authors proposed that each seasonal influenza vaccination may bring in only a limited number of new T cells.

The library was generated by RT-PCR. Reads for this sample came from an Illumina HiSeq 2500. Using fastp at Q25 and MiXCR, TCRdb reprocessed the public reads and kept productive beta chains. Every entry covers one CDR3 protein and lists the most common genes and DNA from its rows. The sample records around 580,000 distinct CDR3 sequences, about 14% of which are singletons. The ten top clones hold 8.5% to 14% of the sample. The germline V gene supplies CDR1 SGHAT and CDR2 FQNNGV. The germline V and J ends show losses of 1 base and 9 bases respectively, and no gene match explains 2 bases of the junction. Taken from cysteine to phenylalanine, the CDR3 has 13 residues. Only CDR3 DNA remains: 39 bases, in frame from the first base. Comments on this clonotype: Its antigen is unknown. Per-base qualities were not stored, and no clone one base away is much larger.

The sequence derives from a man aged 50-59 years who received an inactivated influenza vaccine. Donor details come from another sample of the same person, matched by shared clones. The receptor chain draws on TRBV11-2 and TRBJ2-2; 7 bases in between match TRBD2. The sample in question was PBMCs from blood, obtained 12 days after vaccination. The CDR3 reads as follows: CASSLAGGRELFF. The DNA reads as follows: TGTGCCAGCAGCTTAGCGGGAGGACGGGAGCTGTTTTTT.